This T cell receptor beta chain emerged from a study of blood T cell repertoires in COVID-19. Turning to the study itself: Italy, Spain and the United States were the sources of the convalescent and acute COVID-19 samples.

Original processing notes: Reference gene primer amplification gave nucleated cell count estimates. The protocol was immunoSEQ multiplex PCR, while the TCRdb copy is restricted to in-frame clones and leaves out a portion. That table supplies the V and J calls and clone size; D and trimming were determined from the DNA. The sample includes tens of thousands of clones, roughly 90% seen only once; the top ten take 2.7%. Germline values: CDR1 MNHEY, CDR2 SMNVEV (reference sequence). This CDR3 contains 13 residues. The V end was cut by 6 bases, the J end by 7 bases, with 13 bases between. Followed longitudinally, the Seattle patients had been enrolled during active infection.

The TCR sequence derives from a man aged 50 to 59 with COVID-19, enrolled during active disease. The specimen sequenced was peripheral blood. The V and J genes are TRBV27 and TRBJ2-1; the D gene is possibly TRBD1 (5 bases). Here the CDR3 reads CASRRSDRNEQFF. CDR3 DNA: TGTGCCAGCAGGAGATCCGACAGAAATGAGCAGTTCTTC.